This T cell receptor (beta chain) stems from a study of T cells in localized non-small cell lung cancer. This table comes from immunoSEQ multiplex PCR, and its TCRdb copy is limited to in-frame clones, with some not included. The sample holds about 28,000 clones, about 86% seen once. This clone came up once. Sequenced here: peripheral blood mononuclear cells, sampled before any cancer treatment. The sequence was collected from a man aged 35-69 years with stage III lung adenocarcinoma.

The CDR3 spells CASSMGEGPYEQYF. In DNA form, the CDR3 reads TGTGCCAGCAGCATGGGAGAGGGCCCCTACGAGCAGTACTTC. The genes are TRBV28 and TRBJ2-7; a possible D gene is TRBD2 (5 bases). CDR1 MDHEN and CDR2 SYDVKM come from the germline V gene. The CDR3 contains 14 residues. Trimming shortened V by 6 bases and J by 2 bases, and 14 bases separated the two germline ends.